The entry below describes one TCR beta chain. Its antigen target is currently unknown. Base qualities are not at hand, and no much larger clone is one base apart. The collaborating institutions used their own protocols to collect whole blood in K2EDTA tubes. Collaborator samples were shipped for TCRbeta analysis as frozen whole blood, isolated PBMCs, or DNA extracted from either sample type. This sample was taken from a study of blood T cell repertoires in COVID-19 (TCRdb year 2020). For context, the study as a whole: Samples covering the acute and convalescent phases of COVID-19 were provided by collaborators in the United States, Italy and Spain. The material from the prospective study consisted of cDNA or gDNA derived from T cells, B-cell-depleted T cells, or PBMCs. The dataset comprised deeply sampled blood TCRbeta repertoires from subjects exposed to, actively infected with, or recovered from COVID-19. The repertoires were released in a freely available public database intended as a resource for research on the immune response to SARS-CoV-2. Samples were obtained from the ongoing ImmuneRACE study (first 160 participants) and from 1,254 subjects provided by 6 global collaborators. Nearly every sample came with metadata listing a de-identified subject ID, COVID-19 status, age in years and sex. Where HLA class I and class II types were available, the types were taken from metadata supplied by the sample provider, not from assay-based typing.

CDR1 and CDR2 were assigned from the germline V gene as SGHDT and YYEEEE. Trimming removed 4 bases from V and 16 bases from J; the gene matches leave 4 bases unexplained. Spanning cysteine to phenylalanine, the CDR3 consists of 12 amino acids. Only the CDR3 DNA stays, 36 bases, in frame from base 1. The immunoSEQ Assay, a bias-controlled multiplex PCR, was used to amplify TCRbeta CDR3 regions from genomic DNA. Per the authors' processing: The number of nucleated cells in each sample was estimated from the amplification of reference gene primers within the assay. To quantify the absolute abundance of each unique TCRbeta CDR3 rearrangement, sequence reads were collapsed and filtered. Productive Simpson clonality was computed per sample as the square root of Simpson's diversity index over productive rearrangements. The table comes from immuneACCESS by way of TCRdb, which keeps in-frame sequences with V and J called. Part of the clones is missing from these tables; in studies checked, under half for an unresolved V gene and the rest for unknown reasons. V, J and clone size derive from that table, while D and trimming were established from the DNA sequence. For this sample the table gives some 270,000 clones, of which approximately 91% were detected only once. The top ten constitute 2% to 2.5% of the sample.

Paper-wide results and their limitations: How much clinical and demographic metadata was included differed by source and by participant, and the metadata was provided uncurated.

The material sequenced was peripheral blood. The TCR sequence derives from a man aged 50 or older with acute or convalescent COVID-19. This sequence uses TRBV5-6 and TRBJ1-6, and 11 junctional nucleotides match TRBD1. The CDR3 amino acid sequence is: CASSMDRGLLHF. Read as DNA, the sequence is TGTGCCAGCAGCATGGACAGGGGGCTTCTCCACTTT.